The TCR beta chain described here comes from a study of T cells in Graves' hyperthyroidism and ophthalmopathy. TCR beta CDR3 regions were amplified from RNA. First-round RT-PCR targeting the TCR CDR3 was performed with the HTBI primer set. TCRdb re-derived calls from the multiplex PCR reads in MiXCR, one entry per CDR3 protein. Of around 200,000 distinct CDR3 sequences in the sample, over 15% were seen once. Graves' hyperthyroidism is called stable when ophthalmopathy does not progress within 18 months. This CDR3 has 13 residues. The germline CDR1 and CDR2 sequences are SGHTA and FQGNSA. V gave up 1 base and J gave up 5 bases, with 8 bases separating them. Broader study findings: Most thyroid clonotypes with frequency above 0.001 were detected in blood.

With respect to this clonotype: Its antigen remains unidentified.

Sample: blood. The source of this sequence is a woman between 45 and 65 years old with Graves' hyperthyroidism. The chain couples TRBV7-2 to TRBJ1-1; D is unclear. CDR3 residues: CASSLGRPTEAFF. CDR3 sequence (DNA): TGTGCCAGCAGCTTAGGACGGCCTACTGAAGCTTTCTTT.